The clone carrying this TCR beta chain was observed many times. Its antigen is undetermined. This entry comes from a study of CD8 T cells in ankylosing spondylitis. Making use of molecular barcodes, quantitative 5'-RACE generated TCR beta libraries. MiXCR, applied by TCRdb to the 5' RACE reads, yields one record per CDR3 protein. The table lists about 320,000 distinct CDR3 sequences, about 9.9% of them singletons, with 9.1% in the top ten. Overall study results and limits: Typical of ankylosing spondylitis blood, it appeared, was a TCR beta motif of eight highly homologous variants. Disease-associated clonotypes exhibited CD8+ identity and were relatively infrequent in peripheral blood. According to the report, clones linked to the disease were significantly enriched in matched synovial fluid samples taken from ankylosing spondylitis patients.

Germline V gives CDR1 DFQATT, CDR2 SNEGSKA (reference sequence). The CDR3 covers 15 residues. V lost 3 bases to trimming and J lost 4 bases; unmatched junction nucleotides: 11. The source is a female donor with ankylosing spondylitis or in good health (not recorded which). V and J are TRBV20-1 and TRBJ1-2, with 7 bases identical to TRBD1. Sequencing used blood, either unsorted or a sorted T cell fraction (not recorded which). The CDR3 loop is CSARGVDRASYGYTF. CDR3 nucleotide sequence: TGCAGTGCTAGGGGGGTTGACAGGGCCAGCTATGGCTACACCTTC.